This TCR beta chain is drawn from a study of blood T cell repertoires in COVID-19. The CDR3 has 17 amino acids. Germline loops: CDR1 SGHTA, CDR2 FQGNSA. Trimming at V came to 5 bases and at J to 5 bases, leaving 15 bases not matched to a gene. As originally analysed: Counts of nucleated cells, estimated from reference gene primer amplification, were obtained. Generated by immunoSEQ multiplex PCR, the TCRdb table keeps only in-frame clones and is missing some. The D gene and trimming were derived from the DNA, and the V and J assignments and clone size from that table. Here the sample spans about 50,000 clones, 75% to 90% being singletons.

The genes are TRBV7-2 and TRBJ2-3, with 8 bases lining up with TRBD2. The sequence derives from a human donor with active COVID-19. The donor label of this sample is uncertain. Specimen: peripheral blood. CDR3: CASSPRPGLVYVDTQYF. The CDR3 DNA reads TGTGCCAGCAGCCCCCGTCCGGGACTAGTGTATGTAGATACGCAGTATTTT.